One T cell receptor (beta chain) is described in this entry. Its antigen remains unknown. MiXCR, run by TCRdb on the reads, gives a single entry per CDR3 protein. Of about half a million distinct CDR3 sequences listed, more than 30% are singletons. The sample comes from a study of T cell repertoires in cytomegalovirus infection. Study-level information: Selection of CMV epitopes for the study included recently identified HLA-C-restricted and well-studied HLA-B-restricted ones. CMV infection plus the matching HLA type was flagged by public TCR beta signatures. Study conclusions and caveats: Summed frequency of shared TCR beta families picked out CMV carriers who also had the relevant HLA. HLA-C-restricted TCR beta clonotypes specific for CMV led the ex vivo response.

The V gene end was trimmed by 5 bases and the J gene end by 6 bases; junction bases not matched to a gene: 10. The CDR3 has 15 residues. The sample was cultured PBMCs, taken from culture after CMV antigen stimulation. The V gene is TRBV12-3 or TRBV12-4, the J gene TRBJ1-5, with 7 bases fitting TRBD1. The source of this sequence is a human donor in good health (CMV status not recorded). Some clones in this sample may be carry-over from other donors' samples. The DNA of the CDR3 is TGTGCCAGCAGTCCCGGAGACAGGGATTTTCAGCCCCAGCATTTT. Protein sequence: CASSPGDRDFQPQHF.